The sequence of this T cell receptor (beta chain) was determined in a study of cytomegalovirus exposure and HLA in healthy donors. Whole-study findings and limits: Trimming of TCR beta V- and J-genes showed a link, identified in a later analysis, to a missense DCLRE1C variant. Investigators reported 164 TCR beta chains as tied to cytomegalovirus.

Primers for the PCR totalled 60 Vbeta and 13 Jbeta. Using immunoSEQ multiplex PCR, the repertoire was profiled, and TCRdb retains in-frame clones only, with some absent. The table lists 130,000 to 150,000 clones, 60% to 85% of them singletons, with under 1.5% in the top ten. Details on this clone: Its antigen is unidentified.

The receptor comes from a male donor in good health and CMV-seropositive. Sequencing input: PBMCs.

The CDR3 protein is CASSPDRAPTDTQYF. The CDR3 nucleotides are TGTGCCAGCAGTCCGGACAGGGCCCCCACAGATACGCAGTATTTT. The chain couples TRBV28 to TRBJ2-3, with TRBD1 matching 8 bases. This CDR3 has 15 amino acids. CDR1 and CDR2 (germline): MDHEN, SYDVKM. V shed 5 bases and J 2 bases; nucleotides not matched to a gene: 6.